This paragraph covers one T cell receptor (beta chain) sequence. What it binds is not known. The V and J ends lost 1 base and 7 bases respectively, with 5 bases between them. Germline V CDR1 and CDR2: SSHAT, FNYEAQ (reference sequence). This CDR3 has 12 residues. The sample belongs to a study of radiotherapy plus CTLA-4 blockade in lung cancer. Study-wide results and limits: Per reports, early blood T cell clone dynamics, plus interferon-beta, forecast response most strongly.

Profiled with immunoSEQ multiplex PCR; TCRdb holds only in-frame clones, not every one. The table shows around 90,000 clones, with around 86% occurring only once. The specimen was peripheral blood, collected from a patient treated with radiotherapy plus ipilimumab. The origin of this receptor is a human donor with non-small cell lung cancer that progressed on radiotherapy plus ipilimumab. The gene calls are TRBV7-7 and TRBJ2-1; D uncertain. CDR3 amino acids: CASSLVRNEQFF. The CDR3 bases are TGTGCCAGCAGCTTAGTAAGGAATGAGCAGTTCTTC.